The 24 T cell receptor beta chains presented below share a single source sample, sequenced in a study of blood T cell repertoires in COVID-19. Sequencing was performed with immunoSEQ multiplex PCR; in TCRdb, only in-frame clones are kept and a portion is missing. Of 190,000 or so clones in the sample, about nine tenths were seen once. What was sequenced was peripheral blood. The receptors were sampled from a woman aged 65 to 85 with acute or convalescent COVID-19.

This clone occurred once. This chain links TRBV28 with TRBJ2-1; 8 nucleotides match TRBD1. CDR1 MDHEN and CDR2 SYDVKM come from the germline V gene. There are 15 residues in the CDR3. J lost 3 bases, V lost 2 bases, and 3 bases had no gene match. The CDR3 nucleotides read TGTGCCAGCAGTTTAATTGGGACAGGCTACAATGAGCAGTTCTTC. Translated: CASSLIGTGYNEQFF.

J is TRBJ1-2 and V is TRBV7-2, with D perhaps matching TRBD1 (6 bases). This CDR3 is built from 16 residues. CDR1 is SGHTA and CDR2 is FQGNSA in the germline V gene. The germline V and J ends were trimmed by 4 bases and 3 bases, with 18 bases remaining between them. CDR3 loop: CASSSRDTVRYYGYTF. For the CDR3, the DNA is TGTGCCAGCAGCTCCCGGGACACCGTGCGGTACTATGGCTACACCTTC.

V gene TRBV19 combines with J gene TRBJ1-2; 8 nucleotides line up with TRBD1. V dropped 7 bases and J dropped 5; count of bases not matched to a gene: 12. CDR3 size: 15 residues. Germline CDR1 LNHDA, CDR2 SQIVND (reference sequence). In DNA, the CDR3 is TGTGCCAGTACCAAACGAGACAGGGGAATATATGGCTACACCTTC. Translated, it gives CASTKRDRGIYGYTF.

The chain couples TRBV29-1 to TRBJ1-1; 10 nucleotides align to TRBD1. Germline V gives CDR1 SQVTM, CDR2 ANQGSEA. The CDR3 runs to 14 residues. J lost 4 bases, V lost 6 bases, and 8 bases had no gene match. The CDR3, as DNA: TGCAGCGTACGACAGGGGGCGACCTCCACTGAAGCTTTCTTT. It translates to CSVRQGATSTEAFF.

J is TRBJ2-3 and V is TRBV3-1 (or the pseudogene TRBV3-2); 9 positions match TRBD2. Germline V lookup: CDR1 LGHDT, CDR2 YNNKEL (reference sequence). Trimming removed 2 bases from V and 6 bases from J; junction bases left unmatched: 9. The CDR3 is made up of 16 amino acids. CDR3 loop: CASSQPRLAATDTQYF. The CDR3 DNA reads as TGTGCCAGCAGCCAACCCCGACTAGCGGCAACGGATACGCAGTATTTT.

The rearrangement links TRBV10-1 to TRBJ2-3, with unresolved D. CDR3 size: 12 residues. V lost 6 bases to trimming and J lost 4 bases, with 8 bases between them. Per the germline V gene, CDR1 is WNHNN and CDR2 is SYGVQD (reference sequence). CDR3 sequence: CASSPGADTQYF. The CDR3 coding sequence is TGCGCCAGCAGCCCGGGTGCAGATACGCAGTATTTT.

The genes are TRBV3-1 (or the pseudogene TRBV3-2) and TRBJ1-1; no definite D call. Germline assignment: CDR1 LGHDT and CDR2 YNNKEL (reference sequence). CDR3 length: 14 amino acids. V lost 0 bases and J lost 3, with 8 bases in between. CDR3 residues: CASSQDQVHTEAFF. The CDR3, as DNA: TGTGCCAGCAGCCAAGACCAGGTGCACACTGAAGCTTTCTTT.

The genes are TRBV7-2 and TRBJ1-3; D is unresolved. Germline V gene lookup returns CDR1 SGHTA and CDR2 FQGNSA. Trimming took off 2 bases at V and 0 bases at J, with 5 bases between the two ends. The CDR3 runs to 14 residues. CDR3 amino acids: CASSLSISGNTIYF. CDR3 DNA: TGTGCCAGCAGCTTATCCATCTCTGGAAACACCATATATTTT.

The chain recombines TRBV4-1 with TRBJ2-5; D unresolved. CDR1 MGHRA and CDR2 YSYEKL come from the germline V gene. The CDR3 consists of 15 residues. V lost 1 base to trimming and J lost 9 bases, with 18 bases between them. The CDR3 reads CASSQVRQTSTPQYF. In nucleotides, the CDR3 is TGCGCCAGCAGCCAAGTCAGGCAGACCTCCACGCCCCAGTACTTC.

The CDR3 nucleotides read TGCGCCAGCAGGGTGGGGCGAGATACTGAAGCTTTCTTT. Its translation is CASRVGRDTEAFF. The rearrangement joins TRBV10-2 to TRBJ1-1; possible D gene TRBD1, 5 bases. This CDR3 region has 13 residues. Germline V lookup: CDR1 WSHSY, CDR2 SAAADI. Between the trimmed V and J ends, which lost 6 bases and 5 bases, there was a span of 13 bases.

This chain connects TRBV9 to TRBJ2-7; D may be TRBD1 (5 bases). Trimming took 0 bases from V and 1 from J, leaving 11 bases between them. Germline V lookup: CDR1 SGDLS, CDR2 YYNGEE. The CDR3 loop spans 15 amino acids. The CDR3 DNA follows: TGTGCCAGCAGCGTAGCGACAGCAGGGTCCTACGAGCAGTACTTC. Its translation: CASSVATAGSYEQYF.

The V call is TRBV7-9, the J call TRBJ2-1, with D tentatively TRBD2 (7 bases). CDR1 and CDR2 (germline): SEHNR, FQNEAQ (reference sequence). Trimming took 4 bases from V and 2 from J, leaving 15 bases between them. The CDR3 is 16 residues long. CDR3 in DNA: TGTGCCAGCAGCTCCTGGGGGGGCCAGGCCTACAATGAGCAGTTCTTC. Its translation: CASSSWGGQAYNEQFF.

The J gene is TRBJ2-5, the V gene TRBV3-1 (or the pseudogene TRBV3-2); D unresolved. The germline CDR1 and CDR2 sequences are LGHDT and YNNKEL (reference sequence). Trimming took 4 bases from V and 0 from J, leaving 12 bases between them. This CDR3 comprises 15 residues. In DNA, the CDR3 is TGTGCCAGCAGCCGAGGTGAGGTTTACCAAGAGACCCAGTACTTC. Translation: CASSRGEVYQETQYF.

The rearrangement uses TRBV9 and TRBJ2-2; D may be TRBD1 (6 bases). Trimming took off 0 bases at V and 0 bases at J, with 12 bases between the two ends. Per germline, CDR1 SGDLS and CDR2 YYNGEE. The CDR3 is 17 amino acids. This chain's CDR3 is CASSVGIKGANTGELFF. The CDR3 DNA reads as TGTGCCAGCAGCGTAGGGATAAAGGGGGCGAACACCGGGGAGCTGTTTTTT.

This chain links TRBV10-2 with TRBJ2-2; no clear D. Trimming left V 3 bases short and J 3 bases short, with 5 bases between. CDR1 and CDR2 from the germline V gene are WSHSY and SAAADI. This CDR3 comprises 13 residues. The CDR3 spells CASSDFDTGELFF. CDR3 coding DNA: TGCGCCAGCAGTGATTTCGACACCGGGGAGCTGTTTTTT.

This clone turned up a few times. Germline and junction disagree at one end, which may indicate a read error. The V and J genes are TRBV18 and TRBJ2-7; 7 bases are shared with TRBD1. The CDR3 is 12 residues long. Germline V gene sequence: CDR1 KGHSH, CDR2 LQKENI. Here the CDR3 reads CASSPTGEPFLF. The CDR3 nucleotides are TGTGCCAGCTCACCAACAGGGGAGCCCTTTCTCTTC.

The rearrangement uses TRBV29-1 and TRBJ1-4, with TRBD1 matching 9 bases. Germline V gene data show CDR1 as SQVTM and CDR2 as ANQGSEA. This CDR3 has 14 amino acids. With V trimmed by 7 bases and J by 6 bases, 9 bases remained unmatched. The CDR3 region is CSAGRGTGYEKLFF. For the CDR3, the DNA is TGCAGCGCGGGAAGGGGGACAGGGTATGAAAAACTGTTTTTT.

The chain joins TRBV29-1 to TRBJ2-5; perhaps TRBD1 as D (6 bases). The V gene's germline CDR1 is SQVTM and CDR2 ANQGSEA. Trimming removed 1 base at V and 6 bases at J, with 12 bases between. The CDR3 is 13 amino acids. The CDR3 region has the DNA TGCAGCGTTGAAGGGGGCAGGGGAAAGACCCAGTACTTC. The encoded protein is CSVEGGRGKTQYF.

The V call is TRBV7-6, the J call TRBJ1-1, with 11 bases aligning to TRBD1. CDR3 length: 15 residues. V shed 4 bases and J 4 bases; nucleotides not matched to a gene: 5. Germline V gene lookup returns CDR1 SGHVS and CDR2 FNYEAQ. The CDR3 nucleotides read TGTGCCAGCAGCTCGGGACAGGGGGTTAGCACTGAAGCTTTCTTT. It yields the protein CASSSGQGVSTEAFF.

This chain joins TRBV11-3 and TRBJ2-5, with D perhaps TRBD1 (7 bases). Germline V gene lookup returns CDR1 SGHNT and CDR2 YENEEA. V was cut by 1 base and J by 1 base, with 16 bases left in between. There are 17 residues in the CDR3. CDR3 amino acids: CASSLGPPGGGQETQYF. The DNA of the CDR3 is TGTGCCAGCAGCTTAGGCCCTCCAGGGGGAGGCCAAGAGACCCAGTACTTC.

There are a few counts of this clone. The V call is TRBV19, the J call TRBJ2-2, with TRBD2 identical over 7 bases. This CDR3 contains 19 residues. Germline V gene sequence: CDR1 LNHDA, CDR2 SQIVND (reference sequence). With V trimmed by 5 bases and J by 4 bases, 19 bases remained unmatched. This CDR3 is CASSRPDAPGLTSTGELFF. DNA of the CDR3: TGTGCCAGTAGTCGTCCTGACGCCCCGGGACTAACTTCCACCGGGGAGCTGTTTTTT. The whole variable domain, filled in from reference TRBV19 and TRBJ2-2, reads DGGITQSPKYLFRKEGQNVTLSCEQNLNHDAMYWYRQDPGQGLRLIYYSQIVNDFQKGDIAEGYSVSREKKESFPLTVTSAQKNPTAFYLCASSRPDAPGLTSTGELFFGEGSRLTVL.

V and J are TRBV7-9 and TRBJ2-3; 7 bases agree with TRBD2. V was clipped by 6 bases and J by 3 bases; unmatched bases: 9. The germline gives CDR1 SEHNR, CDR2 FQNEAQ (reference sequence). This CDR3 is 15 amino acids long. The CDR3, as DNA: TGTGCCAGCAGAGCCGGGGGACTACTAACAGATACGCAGTATTTT. It codes for CASRAGGLLTDTQYF.

The rearrangement joins TRBV11-2 to TRBJ1-1; 7 bases agree with TRBD1. Germline V lookup: CDR1 SGHAT, CDR2 FQNNGV. The CDR3 extends over 16 amino acids. V dropped 5 bases and J dropped 0; count of bases not matched to a gene: 9. CDR3 amino acids: CASSTGAGSMNTEAFF. The CDR3 DNA follows: TGTGCCAGCAGCACAGGGGCAGGGTCCATGAACACTGAAGCTTTCTTT. The whole variable domain, remainder taken from reference TRBV11-2 and TRBJ1-1, is EAGVAQSPRYKIIEKRQSVAFWCNPISGHATLYWYQQILGQGPKLLIQFQNNGVVDDSQLPKDRFSAERLKGVDSTLKIQPAKLEDSAVYLCASSTGAGSMNTEAFFGQGTRLTVV.

V is TRBV28 and J is TRBJ1-2; 9 positions agree with TRBD1. Trimming took 2 bases from V and 8 from J; bases not matched to a gene: 6. The CDR3 is 14 residues long. Per the germline V gene, CDR1 is MDHEN and CDR2 is SYDVKM. The CDR3: CASSLLTGGDGYTF. DNA of the CDR3: TGTGCCAGCAGTTTACTTACAGGGGGCGACGGCTACACCTTC.